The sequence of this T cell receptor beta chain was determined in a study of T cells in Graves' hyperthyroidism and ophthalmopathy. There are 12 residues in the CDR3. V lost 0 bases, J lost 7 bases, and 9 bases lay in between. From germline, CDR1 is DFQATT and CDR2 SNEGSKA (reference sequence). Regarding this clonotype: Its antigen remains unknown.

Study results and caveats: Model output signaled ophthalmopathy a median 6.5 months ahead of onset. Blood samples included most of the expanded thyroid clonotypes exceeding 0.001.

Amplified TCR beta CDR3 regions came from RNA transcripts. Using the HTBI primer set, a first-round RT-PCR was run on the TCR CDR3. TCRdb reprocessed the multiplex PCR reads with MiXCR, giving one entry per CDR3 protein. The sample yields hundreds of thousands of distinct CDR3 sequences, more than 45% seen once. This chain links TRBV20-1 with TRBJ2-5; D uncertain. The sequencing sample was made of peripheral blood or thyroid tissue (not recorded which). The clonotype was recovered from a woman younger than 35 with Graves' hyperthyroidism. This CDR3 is CSAREDPGTQYF. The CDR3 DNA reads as TGCAGTGCTAGAGAGGACCCAGGGACCCAGTACTTC.